This is a list of T cell receptor beta chains from one sample in a study of T cell changes during pregnancy in multiple sclerosis. Only in-frame clones appear in the TCRdb table, and some are missing; sequencing was by immunoSEQ multiplex PCR. The table shows around 92,000 clones, with just under 95% occurring only once. The material sequenced was peripheral blood, taken in the first trimester of pregnancy. These receptors came from a female donor with multiple sclerosis, enrolled in a pregnancy study. Both conserved end residues are part of each CDR3. A D gene is named only where the DNA matches it firmly. A row's size may be missing; if present it is once, few, many or a size class.

TRBJ2-1 TRBD2 TRBV6-5 . 15 CASSYGASGGYEQFF TGTGCCAGCAGTTACGGGGCTAGCGGGGGGTATGAGCAGTTCTTC
TRBJ1-1 . TRBV19 . 13 CATETRGNTEAFF TGTGCCACCGAAACCAGGGGAAACACTGAAGCTTTCTTT
TRBJ1-5 . TRBV5-8 . 15 CASSPAPYSNQPQHF TGTGCCAGCAGCCCCGCGCCTTATAGCAATCAGCCCCAGCATTTT
TRBJ1-1 . TRBV5-1 . 13 CASSIGQNTEAFF TGCGCCAGCAGCATCGGACAGAACACTGAAGCTTTCTTT
TRBJ2-1 . TRBV9 . 17 CASSDRSGSSPYNEQFF TGTGCCAGCAGCGACCGATCCGGGTCCTCTCCCTACAATGAGCAGTTCTTC
TRBJ2-1 . TRBV25-1 . 13 CASSEYRGDEQFF TGTGCCAGCAGTGAATACAGGGGTGATGAGCAGTTCTTC
TRBJ2-7 . TRBV7-7 . 13 CASSLIQGSEQYF TGTGCTAGCAGCTTAATACAGGGCTCCGAGCAGTACTTC
TRBJ2-1 . TRBV19 . 14 CASSYVGGANEQFF TGTGCCAGTAGCTACGTTGGGGGGGCCAATGAGCAGTTCTTC
TRBJ2-2 . TRBV27 . 15 CASSFQGANTGELFF TGTGCCAGCAGTTTCCAAGGGGCAAACACCGGGGAGCTGTTTTTT
TRBJ2-1 TRBD2 TRBV29-1 . 18 CSVEDPGARVGGADEQFF TGCAGCGTTGAAGATCCAGGGGCTAGGGTCGGGGGGGCCGATGAGCAGTTCTTC
TRBJ1-2 TRBD1 TRBV10-1 . 15 CASSESQTGDYGYTF TGCGCCAGCAGTGAGTCTCAGACAGGGGACTATGGCTACACCTTC
TRBJ2-2 TRBD2 TRBV6-5 . 15 CASRGLAGHTGELFF TGTGCCAGCAGGGGACTAGCGGGGCACACCGGGGAGCTGTTTTTT
TRBJ1-1 . TRBV19 few 14 CASSTSRGRSEAFF TGTGCCAGTAGTACCTCACGGGGTAGATCAGAAGCTTTCTTT
TRBJ1-1 TRBD1 TRBV2 . 15 CASRAGQGWNTEAFF TGTGCCAGCAGGGCCGGACAGGGATGGAACACTGAAGCTTTCTTT
TRBJ2-4 . TRBV6-4 once 14 CASSDSLAENIQYF TGTGCCAGCAGTGACTCTTTAGCGGAAAACATTCAGTACTTC
TRBJ2-5 TRBD1 TRBV2 . 12 CASREQGETQYF TGTGCCAGCAGGGAACAGGGGGAGACCCAGTACTTC
TRBJ1-5 . TRBV19 . 12 CASTSGNQPQHF TGTGCCAGTACCTCGGGAAATCAGCCCCAGCATTTT
TRBJ2-7 TRBD2 TRBV4-1 once 19 CASSQESRAGVPLSYEQYF TGCGCCAGCAGCCAAGAGAGTAGAGCGGGGGTCCCACTCTCGTACGAGCAGTACTTC
TRBJ1-2 TRBD1 TRBV2 . 14 CASSGDRGLYGYTF TGTGCCAGCAGTGGGGACAGGGGTCTCTATGGCTACACCTTC
TRBJ2-7 TRBD1 TRBV7-9 . 13 CASSTPGGHEQYF TGTGCCAGCAGTACTCCAGGGGGTCATGAGCAGTACTTC
TRBJ2-1 TRBD1 TRBV13 . 15 CASRPGQSSYNEQFF TGTGCCAGCAGACCGGGACAGAGCTCCTACAATGAGCAGTTCTTC
TRBJ2-6 . TRBV23-1 . 15 CASSQCGVGANVLTF TGCGCCAGCAGTCAATGCGGGGTTGGGGCCAACGTCCTGACTTTC
TRBJ1-1 TRBD1 TRBV4-1 . 15 CASSQVGTVNTEAFF TGCGCCAGCAGCCAAGTAGGGACAGTTAACACTGAAGCTTTCTTT
TRBJ2-1 TRBD2 TRBV7-9 . 16 CASSLATGGTYNEQFF TGTGCCAGCAGCTTAGCCACGGGGGGAACCTACAATGAGCAGTTCTTC
TRBJ1-4 . TRBV30 once 14 CAWTPEPGGEKLFF TGTGCCTGGACCCCCGAGCCTGGAGGTGAAAAACTGTTTTTT
TRBJ2-7 TRBD1 TRBV19 . 13 CASSTRQGGEQYF TGTGCCAGTAGTACCCGACAGGGTGGCGAGCAGTACTTC
TRBJ2-3 TRBD2 TRBV30 . 15 CAWGSGGPFTDTQYF TGTGCCTGGGGTAGCGGGGGGCCCTTCACAGATACGCAGTATTTT
TRBJ1-1 TRBD1 TRBV2 . 14 CASSVLTGGTEAFF TGTGCCAGCAGCGTATTGACAGGGGGCACTGAAGCTTTCTTT
TRBJ2-3 TRBD1 TRBV5-1 once 17 CASSHGPRQGSTDTQYF TGCGCCAGCAGCCATGGGCCCAGACAGGGTTCAACAGATACGCAGTATTTT
TRBJ2-5 . TRBV5-1 . 15 CASSTNQGGRETQYF TGCGCCAGCAGCACTAATCAGGGGGGAAGAGAGACCCAGTACTTC
TRBJ1-5 . TRBV6-5 . 13 CASSYLSNQPQHF TGTGCCAGCAGTTACCTTAGCAATCAGCCCCAGCATTTT
TRBJ2-7 . TRBV30 . 17 CAWSDPWGRTPSYEQYF TGTGCCTGGAGTGACCCTTGGGGCAGGACGCCCTCCTACGAGCAGTACTTC
TRBJ1-2 . TRBV9 . 15 CASSGGTSPAYGYTF TGTGCCAGCAGCGGGGGGACAAGCCCAGCCTATGGCTACACCTTC
TRBJ1-1 . TRBV10-1 . 16 CASSESGGFMNTEAFF TGCGCCAGCAGTGAGTCGGGGGGATTTATGAACACTGAAGCTTTCTTT
TRBJ2-7 . TRBV4-2 . 14 CASSQEGLANEQYF TGTGCCAGCAGCCAAGAGGGCCTCGCTAACGAGCAGTACTTC
TRBJ2-7 TRBD2 TRBV4-1 . 14 CASSQAGGAGEQYF TGCGCCAGCAGCCAGGCGGGAGGAGCGGGCGAGCAGTACTTC
TRBJ1-1 TRBD1 TRBV5-6 . 17 CASSRDRETVRTAEAFF TGTGCCAGCAGCCGGGACAGGGAGACGGTGAGAACCGCTGAAGCTTTCTTT
TRBJ1-2 TRBD1 TRBV5-1 few 13 CASSFTGGWGYTF TGCGCCAGCAGCTTTACAGGGGGCTGGGGCTACACCTTC
TRBJ1-1 TRBD1 TRBV19 . 15 CASSYTGGARTEAFF TGTGCCAGTAGTTACACAGGGGGCGCGAGGACTGAAGCTTTCTTT
TRBJ2-2 . TRBV9 . 16 CASSPVRDHRTGELFF TGTGCCAGCAGCCCCGTCCGGGATCACAGAACCGGGGAGCTGTTTTTT
TRBJ2-1 TRBD2 TRBV13 . 14 CASSLGLAGNEQFF TGTGCCAGCAGCCTCGGACTAGCGGGTAATGAGCAGTTCTTC
TRBJ2-7 TRBD2 TRBV9 . 14 CASSVGGGADEQYF TGTGCCAGCAGCGTAGGCGGGGGGGCCGATGAGCAGTACTTC
TRBJ2-2 . TRBV7-2 . 13 CASKNGNTGELFF TGTGCCAGCAAAAACGGGAACACCGGGGAGCTGTTTTTT
TRBJ1-3 . TRBV5-1 . 17 CASSLGILTGVGNTIYF TGCGCCAGCAGCTTGGGGATCCTGACAGGAGTGGGAAACACCATATATTTT
TRBJ2-5 . TRBV5-1 . 15 CASSPEGVRGETQYF TGCGCCAGCAGCCCCGAAGGGGTCCGGGGGGAGACCCAGTACTTC
TRBJ1-1 . TRBV28 . 14 CASSWTLVNTEAFF TGTGCCAGCAGTTGGACTTTGGTGAACACTGAAGCTTTCTTT